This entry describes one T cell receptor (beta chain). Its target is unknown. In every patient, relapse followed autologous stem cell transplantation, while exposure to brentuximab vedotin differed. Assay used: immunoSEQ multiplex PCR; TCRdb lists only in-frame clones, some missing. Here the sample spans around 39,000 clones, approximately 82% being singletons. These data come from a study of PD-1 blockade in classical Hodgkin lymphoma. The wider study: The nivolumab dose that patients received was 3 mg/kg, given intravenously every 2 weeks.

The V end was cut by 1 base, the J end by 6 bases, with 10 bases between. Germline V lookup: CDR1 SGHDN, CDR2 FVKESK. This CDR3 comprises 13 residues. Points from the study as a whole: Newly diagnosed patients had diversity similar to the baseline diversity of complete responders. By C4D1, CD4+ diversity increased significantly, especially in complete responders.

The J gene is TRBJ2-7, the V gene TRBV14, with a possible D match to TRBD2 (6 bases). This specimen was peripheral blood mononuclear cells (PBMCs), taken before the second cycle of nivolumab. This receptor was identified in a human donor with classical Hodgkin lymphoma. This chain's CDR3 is CASSQGRGGEQYF. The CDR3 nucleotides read TGTGCCAGCAGCCAAGGAAGGGGAGGCGAGCAGTACTTC. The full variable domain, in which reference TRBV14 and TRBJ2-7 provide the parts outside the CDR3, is EAGVTQFPSHSVIEKGQTVTLRCDPISGHDNLYWYRRVMGKEIKFLLHFVKESKQDESGMPNNRFLAERTGGTYSTLKVQPAELEDSGVYFCASSQGRGGEQYFGPGTRLTVT.